This TCR beta chain is drawn from a study of CD8 T cells in Susac syndrome. CDR1 SEHNR and CDR2 FQNEAQ come from the germline V gene (reference sequence). The CDR3 totals 14 residues. V dropped 2 bases and J dropped 2 bases, with 10 bases sitting between them. TCR beta sequencing was performed on blood CD8+ and CD4+ T cells. Negative isolation yielded CD8+ and CD4+ T cells; FACS enriched TEMRA cells. cDNA came from 0.5 to 1 ug RNA primed by random hexamers. The immunoSEQ assay covered 54 Vbeta and 13 Jbeta segments for CDR3. In TCRdb, the immunoSEQ multiplex PCR reads were re-called with MiXCR into one record per CDR3 protein. The table has roughly 150,000 distinct CDR3 sequences, roughly 94% seen once; the top ten hold about 0.095%.

The V and J genes are TRBV7-9 and TRBJ2-7; a possible D gene is TRBD2 (6 bases). The source material was CD4+ T cells from PBMCs. The receptor comes from a human donor with multiple sclerosis. The CDR3, as DNA: TGTGCCAGCAGCTTAATTAGCGGACCCTACGAGCAGTACTTC. Its protein product is CASSLISGPYEQYF.